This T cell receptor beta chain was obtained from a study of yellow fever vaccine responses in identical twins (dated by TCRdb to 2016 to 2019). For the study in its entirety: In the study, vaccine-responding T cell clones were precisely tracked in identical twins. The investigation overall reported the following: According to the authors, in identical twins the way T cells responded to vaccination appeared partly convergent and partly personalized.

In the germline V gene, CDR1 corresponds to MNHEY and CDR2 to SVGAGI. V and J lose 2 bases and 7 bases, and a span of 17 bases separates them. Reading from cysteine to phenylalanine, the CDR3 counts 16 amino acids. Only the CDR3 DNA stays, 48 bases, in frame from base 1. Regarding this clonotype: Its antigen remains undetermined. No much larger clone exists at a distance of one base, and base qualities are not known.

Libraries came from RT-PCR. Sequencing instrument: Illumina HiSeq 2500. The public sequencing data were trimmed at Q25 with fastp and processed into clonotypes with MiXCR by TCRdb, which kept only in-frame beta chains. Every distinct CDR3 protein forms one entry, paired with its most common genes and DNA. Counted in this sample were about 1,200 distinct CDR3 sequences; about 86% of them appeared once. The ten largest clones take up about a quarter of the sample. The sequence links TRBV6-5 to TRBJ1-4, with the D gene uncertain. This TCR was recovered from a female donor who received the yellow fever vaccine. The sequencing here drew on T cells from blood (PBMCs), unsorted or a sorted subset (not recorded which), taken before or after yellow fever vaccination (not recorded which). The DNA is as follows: TGTGCCAGCAGTTACAGGGCTAACCTCGCTGGTGAAAAACTGTTTTTT. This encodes CASSYRANLAGEKLFF.